A selection of T cell receptor beta chains follows, all from one sample in a study of T-cell reconstitution after alpha-beta-depleted transplantation in children. TCRdb processed the PCR reads anew with MiXCR; each CDR3 protein has one entry. Of about 540,000 distinct CDR3 sequences detected, around 16% appear once; the ten largest clones hold approximately 3%. The sequencing here drew on PBMCs from the stem cell graft donor, taken from the stem cell graft. These receptors were obtained from a human donor who donated a stem cell graft to a child with acute lymphoblastic leukemia. The CDR3 runs from the conserved cysteine through the conserved F or W. The D gene is left open where the match is weak. The listing skips clone size in some rows; elsewhere it reads once, few, many or a size class.

V	size	J	D	CDR3	DNA
TRBV7-4	once	TRBJ2-5	TRBD2	CASSLGVSGRIGTETQYF	TGTGCCAGCAGCTTAGGAGTTAGCGGGAGGATCGGTACGGAGACCCAGTACTTC
TRBV11-1	.	TRBJ2-1	TRBD2	CASSLPGLAGGSYNEQFF	TGTGCCAGCAGCTTGCCCGGACTAGCGGGAGGCTCCTACAATGAGCAGTTCTTC
TRBV9	.	TRBJ2-1	.	CASSLVIEGSYNEQFF	TGTGCCAGCAGCCTTGTGATCGAGGGGTCCTACAATGAGCAGTTCTTC
TRBV5-1	.	TRBJ2-7	.	CASSFFQGSYEQYF	TGCGCCAGCAGCTTCTTCCAGGGATCCTACGAGCAGTACTTC
TRBV5-1	.	TRBJ1-1	.	CASSSIQGAFF	TGCGCCAGCAGCTCCATTCAGGGGGCTTTCTTT
TRBV7-2	few	TRBJ1-1	TRBD1	CASSLVGVRGRRTEAFF	TGTGCCAGCAGCTTAGTAGGAGTCAGGGGGCGCCGGACTGAAGCTTTCTTT
TRBV15	.	TRBJ1-5	.	CATSRGMGTPEVLVHSNQPQHF	TGTGCCACCAGCAGAGGAATGGGAACGCCCGAGGTCTTAGTTCATAGCAATCAGCCCCAGCATTTT
TRBV6-1	.	TRBJ2-7	.	CASRDWSRGSSYEQYF	TGTGCCAGCCGGGATTGGTCGCGGGGTAGCTCCTACGAGCAGTACTTC
TRBV5-1	.	TRBJ1-2	.	CASSLQGLGGYGYTF	TGCGCCAGCAGCTTACAAGGACTGGGAGGGTATGGCTACACCTTC
TRBV5-1	.	TRBJ2-7	.	CASSLDLTYEQYF	TGCGCCAGCAGCTTGGACCTAACCTACGAGCAGTACTTC
TRBV5-4	.	TRBJ2-1	.	CASSMEGMPHNEQFF	TGTGCCAGCAGCATGGAGGGGATGCCCCACAATGAGCAGTTCTTC
TRBV12-3/TRBV12-4	.	TRBJ2-7	.	CASSFVSGGREQYF	TGTGCCAGCAGTTTCGTCTCCGGGGGAAGGGAGCAGTACTTC